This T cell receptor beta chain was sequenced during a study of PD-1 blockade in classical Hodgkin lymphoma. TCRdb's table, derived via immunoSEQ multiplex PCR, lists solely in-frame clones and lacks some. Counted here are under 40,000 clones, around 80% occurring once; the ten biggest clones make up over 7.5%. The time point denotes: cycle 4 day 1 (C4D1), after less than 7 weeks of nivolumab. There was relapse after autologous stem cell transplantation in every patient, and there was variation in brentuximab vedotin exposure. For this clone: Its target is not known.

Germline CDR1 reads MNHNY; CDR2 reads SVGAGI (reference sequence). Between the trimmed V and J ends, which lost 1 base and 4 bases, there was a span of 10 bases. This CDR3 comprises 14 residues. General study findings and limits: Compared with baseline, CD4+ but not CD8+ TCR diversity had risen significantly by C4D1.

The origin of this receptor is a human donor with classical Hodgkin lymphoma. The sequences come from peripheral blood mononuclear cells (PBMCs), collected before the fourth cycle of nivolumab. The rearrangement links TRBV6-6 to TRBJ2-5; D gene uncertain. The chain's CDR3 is CASSYLGGGETQYF. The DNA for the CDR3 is TGTGCCAGCAGTTACTTGGGCGGCGGAGAGACCCAGTACTTC.